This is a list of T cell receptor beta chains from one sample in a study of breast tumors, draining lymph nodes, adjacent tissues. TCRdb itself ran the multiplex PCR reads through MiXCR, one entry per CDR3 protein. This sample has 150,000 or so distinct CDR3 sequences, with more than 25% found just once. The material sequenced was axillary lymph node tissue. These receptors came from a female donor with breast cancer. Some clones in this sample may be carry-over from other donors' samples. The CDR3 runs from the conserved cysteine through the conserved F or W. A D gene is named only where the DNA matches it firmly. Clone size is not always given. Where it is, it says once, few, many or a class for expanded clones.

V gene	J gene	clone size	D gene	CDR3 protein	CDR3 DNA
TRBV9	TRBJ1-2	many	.	CASSVVSGSGYTF	TGTGCCAGCAGCGTAGTTTCTGGGAGTGGCTACACCTTC
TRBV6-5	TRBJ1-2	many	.	CASSYSVRGWDGYTF	TGTGCCAGCAGTTACTCGGTTAGGGGGTGGGATGGCTACACCTTC
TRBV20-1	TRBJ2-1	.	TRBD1	CSARVSQGKSLAYDEQFF	TGCAGTGCTAGAGTTTCACAGGGGAAATCTCTAGCTTACGATGAGCAGTTCTTC
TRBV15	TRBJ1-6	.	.	CATSIGWRNLPLHF	TGTGCCACCAGCATAGGGTGGCGGAACCTGCCCCTCCACTTT
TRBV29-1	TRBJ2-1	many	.	CSVERGQGNEQFF	TGCAGCGTTGAGCGGGGGCAAGGGAATGAGCAGTTCTTC
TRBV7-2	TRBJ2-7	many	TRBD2	CASSQGLAGSRGQYF	TGTGCCAGCAGCCAGGGACTAGCGGGATCTCGTGGGCAGTACTTC
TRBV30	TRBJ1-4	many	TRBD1	CAWSHDRGGEKLFF	TGTGCCTGGAGTCATGACAGGGGGGGTGAAAAACTGTTTTTT
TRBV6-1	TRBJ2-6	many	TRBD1	CAIHPGTVISGANVLTF	TGTGCCATACATCCCGGGACAGTAATCTCTGGGGCCAACGTCCTGACTTTC
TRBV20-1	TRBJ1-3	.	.	CSARQGNTIYF	TGCAGTGCTAGACAGGGAAACACCATATATTTT
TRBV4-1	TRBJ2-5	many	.	CASSGLGVGQETQYF	TGCGCCAGCAGCGGGCTGGGAGTGGGTCAAGAGACCCAGTACTTC
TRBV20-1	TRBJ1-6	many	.	CSARPYRVSYNSPLHF	TGCAGTGCGCGGCCTTATAGGGTGTCCTATAATTCACCCCTCCACTTT
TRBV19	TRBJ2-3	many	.	CASQDRGGGGSTDTQYF	TGTGCCAGCCAAGATCGAGGGGGGGGAGGAAGCACAGATACGCAGTATTTT
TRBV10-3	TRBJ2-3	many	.	CAIGGQGKADTQYF	TGTGCCATCGGGGGGCAGGGAAAAGCGGATACGCAGTATTTT
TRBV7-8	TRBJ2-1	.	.	CASRSLAFADNEQPF	TGTGCCAGCAGATCCCTAGCGTTTGCTGACAATGAGCAGCCCTTC
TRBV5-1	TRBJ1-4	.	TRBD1	CASSQTGTGNEKLFF	TGCGCCAGCAGCCAGACCGGGACAGGGAATGAAAAACTGTTTTTT
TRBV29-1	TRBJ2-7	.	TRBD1	CSVEGQGYEQYF	TGCAGCGTAGAGGGACAGGGGTACGAGCAGTACTTC
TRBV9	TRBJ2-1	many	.	CASSVHRDSYNEQFF	TGTGCCAGCAGCGTTCACCGAGACAGCTACAATGAGCAGTTCTTC
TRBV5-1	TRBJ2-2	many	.	CASSAKRDTISFPGELFF	TGCGCCAGCAGCGCCAAGCGGGACACCATTAGCTTCCCCGGGGAGCTGTTTTTT
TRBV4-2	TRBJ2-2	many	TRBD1	CASSRGTGDTGELFF	TGTGCCAGCAGCCGGGGGACAGGGGACACCGGGGAGCTGTTTTTT
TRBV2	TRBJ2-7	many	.	CARLIAYEQYF	TGTGCCAGACTCATCGCGTACGAGCAGTACTTC
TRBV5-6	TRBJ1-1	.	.	CASSTRQNTEAFF	TGTGCCAGCAGCACACGACAGAACACTGAAGCTTTCTTT
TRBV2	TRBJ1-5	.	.	CASSEAPGQNNQPQHF	TGTGCCAGCAGTGAAGCCCCGGGGCAGAACAATCAGCCCCAGCATTTT
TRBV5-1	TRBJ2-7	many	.	CASSGAGSTYEQYF	TGCGCCAGCAGCGGGGCCGGGTCTACCTACGAGCAGTACTTC
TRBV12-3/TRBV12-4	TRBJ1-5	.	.	CASSWGSGNNEHF	.
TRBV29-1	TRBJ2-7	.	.	CSLAPGGVYEQYF	TGCAGCTTAGCGCCCGGCGGCGTCTACGAGCAGTACTTC
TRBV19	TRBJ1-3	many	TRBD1	CASSTTGQGSFSGNTIYF	TGTGCCAGTAGTACCACGGGACAGGGAAGTTTCTCTGGAAACACCATATATTTT
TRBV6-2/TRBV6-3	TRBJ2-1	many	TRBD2	CASKIAGGYNEQFF	TGTGCCAGCAAAATAGCGGGAGGCTACAATGAGCAGTTCTTC
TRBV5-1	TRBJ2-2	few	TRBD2	CASSLAGGGYTGELFF	TGCGCCAGCAGCTTGGCCGGGGGGGGATACACCGGGGAGCTGTTTTTT
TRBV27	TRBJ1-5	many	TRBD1	CASSFAGGSKPQHF	TGTGCCAGCAGTTTCGCAGGGGGCTCTAAACCCCAGCATTTT
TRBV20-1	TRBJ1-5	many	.	CSASFGSNQPQHF	TGCAGTGCTAGTTTCGGGAGCAATCAGCCCCAGCATTTT
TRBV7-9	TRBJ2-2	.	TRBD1	CASSFWTGLRAGELFF	TGTGCCAGCAGCTTTTGGACAGGATTAAGGGCCGGGGAGCTGTTTTTT
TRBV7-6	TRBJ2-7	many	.	CASSLLVGDGEQYF	TGTGCCAGCAGCTTATTGGTAGGGGACGGCGAGCAGTACTTC
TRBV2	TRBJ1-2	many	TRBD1	CASSLDRLVVTF	TGTGCCAGCAGTTTGGACAGGCTGGTGGTTACCTTC
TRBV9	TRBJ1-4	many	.	CASSGGQGEKLFF	TGTGCCAGCAGCGGGGGGCAGGGAGAAAAACTGTTTTTT
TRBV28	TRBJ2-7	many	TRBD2	CASSPTSGSSGEQYF	TGTGCCAGCAGTCCGACTAGCGGGAGCTCGGGGGAGCAGTACTTC
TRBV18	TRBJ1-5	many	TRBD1	CASSRDREQPQHF	TGTGCCAGCTCACGGGACAGGGAACAGCCCCAGCATTTT
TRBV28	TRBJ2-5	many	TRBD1	CASSRTGLMRETQYF	TGTGCCAGCAGCAGGACAGGACTCATGAGGGAGACCCAGTACTTC
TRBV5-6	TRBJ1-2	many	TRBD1	CASSRDRGGYGYTF	TGTGCCAGCAGCCGGGACAGGGGCGGCTATGGCTACACCTTC
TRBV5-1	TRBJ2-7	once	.	CASSLGPGTGTYEQCF	TGCGCCAGCAGCTTAGGCCCCGGGACTGGGACCTACGAGCAGTGCTTC
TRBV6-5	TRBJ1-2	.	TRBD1	CASSHLQGSNYGYTF	TGTGCCAGCAGTCACTTACAGGGGTCTAACTATGGCTACACCTTC
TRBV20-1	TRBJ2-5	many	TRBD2	CSATGLAGGPETQYF	TGCAGTGCTACCGGACTAGCGGGGGGCCCTGAGACCCAGTACTTC
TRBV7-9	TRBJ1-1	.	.	CASSYSGDWTTEAFF	TGTGCCAGCAGCTACTCGGGGGATTGGACCACTGAAGCTTTCTTT
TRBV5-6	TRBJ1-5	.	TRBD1	CASSSTGAHQETQHF	TGTGCCAGCAGTTCGACAGGGGCGCACCAAGAGACCCAGCATTTT
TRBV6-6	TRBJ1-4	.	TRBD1	CASSDRGQGEKLFF	TGTGCCAGCAGTGACAGGGGGCAAGGTGAAAAACTGTTTTTT
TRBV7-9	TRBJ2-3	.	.	CASSQEGSRGGPRHTQCF	TGCGCCAGCAGCCAAGAGGGATCTAGGGGGGGGCCGAGACATACGCAGTGTTTT
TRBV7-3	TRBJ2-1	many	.	CASSSRGTLNNEQFF	TGTGCCAGCAGCTCACGAGGCACCCTTAACAATGAGCAGTTCTTC
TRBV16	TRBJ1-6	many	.	CASSQVKGVTSLHF	TGTGCCAGCAGCCAAGTTAAGGGGGTTACCTCACTCCACTTT
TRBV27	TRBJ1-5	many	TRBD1	CASSSLGQGNQPQHF	TGTGCCAGCAGTTCCCTTGGACAGGGGAATCAGCCCCAGCATTTT